This T cell receptor beta chain was sequenced during a study of T cell responses to AZD1222 COVID-19 vaccine. Findings and caveats of the study: AZD1222 recipients seropositive at baseline numbered only 5 or 6. There were vaccine-associated CD4 TCRs across spike, dominant at 160-218 and 743-854. Among spike-specific TCRs, nearly half reportedly target unmutated variant regions.

TCRdb's table, derived via immunoSEQ multiplex PCR, lists solely in-frame clones and lacks some. The table includes about 72,000 clones, around 86% detected once. A remark on this clone: Its antigen is as yet unknown.

V was pared by 4 bases and J by 6 bases, with 5 bases of the junction left unmatched. This CDR3 region has 14 residues. Per germline, CDR1 MGHRA and CDR2 YSYEKL. The sequence was obtained from an adult in good health. The V call is TRBV4-1, the J call TRBJ2-3; 9 bases fit TRBD2. Sequenced material: peripheral blood, taken on day 0 of AZD1222 vaccination. In nucleotides, the CDR3 is TGCGCCAGCAGCCCTGGGACTAGCCCGGATACGCAGTATTTT. The encoded protein is CASSPGTSPDTQYF.